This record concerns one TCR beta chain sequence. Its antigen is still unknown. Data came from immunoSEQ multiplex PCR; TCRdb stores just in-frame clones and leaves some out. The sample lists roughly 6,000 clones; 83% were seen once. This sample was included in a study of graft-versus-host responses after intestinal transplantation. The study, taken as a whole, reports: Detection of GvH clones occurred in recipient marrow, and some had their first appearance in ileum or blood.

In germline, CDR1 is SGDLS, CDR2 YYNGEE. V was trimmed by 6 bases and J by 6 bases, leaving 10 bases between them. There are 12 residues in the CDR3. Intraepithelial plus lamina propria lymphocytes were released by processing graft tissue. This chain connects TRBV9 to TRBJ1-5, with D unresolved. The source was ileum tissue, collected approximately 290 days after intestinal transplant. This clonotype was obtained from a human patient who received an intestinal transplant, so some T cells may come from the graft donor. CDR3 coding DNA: TGTGCCAGCACCATAGGGCGTCAGCCCCAGCATTTT. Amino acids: CASTIGRQPQHF. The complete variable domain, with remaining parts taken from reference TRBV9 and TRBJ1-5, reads DSGVTQTPKHLITATGQRVTLRCSPRSGDLSVYWYQQSLDQGLQFLIQYYNGEERAKGNILERFSAQQFPDLHSELNLSSLELGDSALYFCASTIGRQPQHFGDGTRLSIL.